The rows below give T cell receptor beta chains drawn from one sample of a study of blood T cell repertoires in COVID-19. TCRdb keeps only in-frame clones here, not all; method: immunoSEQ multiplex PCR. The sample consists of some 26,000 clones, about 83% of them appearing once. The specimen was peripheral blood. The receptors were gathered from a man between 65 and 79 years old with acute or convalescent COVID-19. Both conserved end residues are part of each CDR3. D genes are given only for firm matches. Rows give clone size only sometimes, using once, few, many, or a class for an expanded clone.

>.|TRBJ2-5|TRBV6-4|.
CASSAPRGETQYF
TGTGCCAGCAGTGCACCCAGGGGAGAGACCCAGTACTTC
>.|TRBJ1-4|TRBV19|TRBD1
CASAEGAGNEKLFF
TGTGCCAGTGCGGAGGGGGCCGGTAATGAAAAACTGTTTTTT
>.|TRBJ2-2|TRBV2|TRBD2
CASSESAGGMNTGELFF
TGTGCCAGCAGTGAATCTGCGGGAGGTATGAACACCGGGGAGCTGTTTTTT
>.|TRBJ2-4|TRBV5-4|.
CASSFQGNIQYF
TGTGCCAGCAGCTTTCAGGGCAACATTCAGTACTTC
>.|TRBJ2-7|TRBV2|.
CATGAISYEQYF
TGTGCTACGGGAGCAATCTCCTACGAGCAGTACTTC
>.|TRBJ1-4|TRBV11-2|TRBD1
CASSLGTGGSDEKLFF
TGTGCCAGCAGCTTGGGGACAGGGGGTAGTGATGAAAAACTGTTTTTT
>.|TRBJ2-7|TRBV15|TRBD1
CATSRPGQLTYEQYF
TGTGCCACCAGCAGACCGGGACAGCTAACCTACGAGCAGTACTTC
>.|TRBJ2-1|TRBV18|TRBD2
CASSPIGAGGPNEQFF
TGTGCCAGCTCACCCATAGGGGCGGGAGGGCCGAATGAGCAGTTCTTC
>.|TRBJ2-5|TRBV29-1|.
CSAGEQVQETQYF
TGCAGCGCCGGGGAGCAGGTCCAAGAGACCCAGTACTTC
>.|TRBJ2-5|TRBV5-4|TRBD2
CASSLPGGSETQYF
TGTGCCAGCAGCTTACCGGGAGGTTCAGAGACCCAGTACTTC
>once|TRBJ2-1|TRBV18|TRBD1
CASSAGTGNHNEQFF
TGTGCCAGCTCGGCCGGGACAGGAAACCACAATGAGCAGTTCTTC
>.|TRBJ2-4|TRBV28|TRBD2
CASSLPGLAAKNIQYF
TGTGCCAGCAGTCTACCGGGACTAGCAGCCAAAAACATTCAGTACTTC
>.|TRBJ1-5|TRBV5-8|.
CASSLAGDGPQHF
TGTGCCAGCAGCTTGGCCGGGGATGGGCCCCAGCATTTT
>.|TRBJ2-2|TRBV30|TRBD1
CAWSTGQTNTGELFF
TGTGCCTGGAGTACGGGACAGACGAACACCGGGGAGCTGTTTTTT
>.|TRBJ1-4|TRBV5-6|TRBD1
CASSFTGVRYEKLFF
TGTGCCAGCAGCTTTACAGGGGTACGTTACGAAAAACTGTTTTTT
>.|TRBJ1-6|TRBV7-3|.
CASSRQANNSPLHF
TGTGCCAGCAGCCGACAGGCGAATAATTCACCCCTCCACTTT
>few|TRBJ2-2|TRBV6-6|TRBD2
CASSPWGSGGADGELFF
TGTGCCAGCAGTCCGTGGGGAAGCGGGGGGGCCGACGGGGAGCTGTTTTTT
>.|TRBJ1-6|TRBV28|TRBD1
CASSLPETGNNSPLHF
TGTGCCAGCAGTTTACCTGAGACAGGGAATAATTCACCCCTCCACTTT
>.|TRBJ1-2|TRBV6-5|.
CASSYSGGPPGYTF
TGTGCCAGCAGTTATTCGGGGGGGCCCCCCGGCTACACCTTC
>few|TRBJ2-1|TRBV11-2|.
CASSPGRWKNEQFF
TGTGCCAGCAGCCCCGGGAGATGGAAGAATGAGCAGTTCTTC
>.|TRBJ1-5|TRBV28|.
CASSFAGLTADNQPQHF
TGTGCCAGCAGTTTCGCCGGACTCACAGCGGACAATCAGCCCCAGCATTTT
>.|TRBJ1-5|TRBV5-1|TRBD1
CASSLSGGRDQPQHF
TGCGCCAGCAGCTTGTCAGGGGGCCGGGATCAGCCCCAGCATTTT
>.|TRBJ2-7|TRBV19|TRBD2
CASSTGTRGTYEQYF
TGTGCCAGTAGTACCGGGACTAGGGGAACCTACGAGCAGTACTTC
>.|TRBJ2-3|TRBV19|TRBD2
CASSILSGGRGSTDTQYF
TGTGCCAGTAGTATATTGTCGGGCGGGAGGGGGAGCACAGATACGCAGTATTTT
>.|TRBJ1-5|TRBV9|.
CASSPHPSGQPQHF
TGTGCCAGCAGCCCCCATCCTTCGGGGCAGCCCCAGCATTTT
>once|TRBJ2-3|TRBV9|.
CASSVGPTTDTQYF
TGTGCCAGCAGCGTAGGGCCCACCACAGATACGCAGTATTTT
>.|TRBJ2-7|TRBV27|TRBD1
CASSLRGTGDPFSYEQYF
TGTGCCAGCAGTCTACGGGGGACAGGGGACCCTTTCTCCTACGAGCAGTACTTC